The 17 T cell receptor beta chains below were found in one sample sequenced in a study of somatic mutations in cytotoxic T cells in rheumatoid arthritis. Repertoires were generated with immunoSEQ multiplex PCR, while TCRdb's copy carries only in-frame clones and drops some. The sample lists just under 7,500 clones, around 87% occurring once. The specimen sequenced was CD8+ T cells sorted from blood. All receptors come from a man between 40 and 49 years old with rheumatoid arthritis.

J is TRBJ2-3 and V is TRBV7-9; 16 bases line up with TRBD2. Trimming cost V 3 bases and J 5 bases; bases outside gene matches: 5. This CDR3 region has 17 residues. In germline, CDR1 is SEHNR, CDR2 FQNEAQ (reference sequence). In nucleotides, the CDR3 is TGTGCCAGCAGCTTGGGGACTAGCGGGGGGGCCGTAGATACGCAGTATTTT. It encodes CASSLGTSGGAVDTQYF.

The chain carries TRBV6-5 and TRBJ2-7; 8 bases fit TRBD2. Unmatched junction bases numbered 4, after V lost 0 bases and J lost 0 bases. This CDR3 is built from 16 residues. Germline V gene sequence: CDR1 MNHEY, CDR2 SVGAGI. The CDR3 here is CASSYSGGEFSYEQYF. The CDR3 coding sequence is TGTGCCAGCAGTTACTCCGGGGGGGAGTTCTCCTACGAGCAGTACTTC.

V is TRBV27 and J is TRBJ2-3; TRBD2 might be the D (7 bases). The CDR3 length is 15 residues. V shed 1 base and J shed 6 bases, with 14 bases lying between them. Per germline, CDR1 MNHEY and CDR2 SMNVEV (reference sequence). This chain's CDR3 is CASSLFGGGPDTQYF. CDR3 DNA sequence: TGTGCCAGCAGTTTATTTGGCGGGGGCCCCGATACGCAGTATTTT.

CDR3 region: CASSIGTGGNQPQHF. The CDR3 nucleotides are TGTGCCAGCAGTATAGGGACAGGGGGCAATCAGCCCCAGCATTTT. This chain connects TRBV27 to TRBJ1-5, with 10 nucleotides matching TRBD1. Germline assignment: CDR1 MNHEY and CDR2 SMNVEV (reference sequence). The CDR3 extends over 15 amino acids. V shed 5 bases, J shed 2 bases, and the junction held 3 bases outside the gene matches.

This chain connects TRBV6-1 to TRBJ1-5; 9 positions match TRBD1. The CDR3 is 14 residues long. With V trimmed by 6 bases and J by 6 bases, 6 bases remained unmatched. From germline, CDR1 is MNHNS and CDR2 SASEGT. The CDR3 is CASRTGGRGQPQHF. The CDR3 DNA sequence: TGTGCCAGCAGAACAGGGGGCAGGGGTCAGCCCCAGCATTTT.

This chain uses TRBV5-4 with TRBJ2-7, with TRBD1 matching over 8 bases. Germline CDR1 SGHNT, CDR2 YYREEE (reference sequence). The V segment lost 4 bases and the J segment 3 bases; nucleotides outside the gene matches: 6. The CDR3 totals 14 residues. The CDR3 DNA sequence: TGTGCCAGCAGCAAGACAGGGGATGGCTACGAGCAGTACGTC. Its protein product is CASSKTGDGYEQYV.

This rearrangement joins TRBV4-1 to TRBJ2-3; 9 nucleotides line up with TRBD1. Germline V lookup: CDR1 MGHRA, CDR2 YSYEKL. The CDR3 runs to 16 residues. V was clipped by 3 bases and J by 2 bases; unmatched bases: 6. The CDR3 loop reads CASSHEDRGHTDTQYF. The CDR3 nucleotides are TGCGCCAGCAGCCACGAGGACAGGGGACACACAGATACGCAGTATTTT.

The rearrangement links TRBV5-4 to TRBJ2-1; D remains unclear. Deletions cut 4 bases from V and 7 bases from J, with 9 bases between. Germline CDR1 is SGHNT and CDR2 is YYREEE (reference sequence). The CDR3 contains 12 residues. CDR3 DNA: TGTGCCAGCAGCCCTGACTGGAATGAGCAGTTCTTC. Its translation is CASSPDWNEQFF.

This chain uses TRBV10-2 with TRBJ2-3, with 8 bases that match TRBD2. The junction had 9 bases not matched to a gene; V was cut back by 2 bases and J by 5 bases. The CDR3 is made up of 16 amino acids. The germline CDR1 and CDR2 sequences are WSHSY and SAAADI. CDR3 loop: CASSEVAGGVGDTQYF. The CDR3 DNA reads TGCGCCAGCAGTGAGGTTGCCGGGGGGGTTGGAGATACGCAGTATTTT.

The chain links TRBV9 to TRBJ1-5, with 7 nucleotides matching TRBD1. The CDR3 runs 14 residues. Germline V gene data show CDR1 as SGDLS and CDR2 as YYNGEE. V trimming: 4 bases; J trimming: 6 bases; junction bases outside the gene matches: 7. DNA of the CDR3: TGTGCCAGCAGCCCAACGACAGGGATTCAGCCCCAGCATTTT. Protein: CASSPTTGIQPQHF.

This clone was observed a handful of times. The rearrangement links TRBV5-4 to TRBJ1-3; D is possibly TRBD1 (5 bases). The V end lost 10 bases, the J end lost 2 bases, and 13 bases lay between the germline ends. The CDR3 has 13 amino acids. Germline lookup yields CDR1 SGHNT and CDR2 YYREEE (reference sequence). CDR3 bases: TGTGCCTCGGGGGGGGACGCTGGAAACACCATATATTTT. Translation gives CASGGDAGNTIYF.

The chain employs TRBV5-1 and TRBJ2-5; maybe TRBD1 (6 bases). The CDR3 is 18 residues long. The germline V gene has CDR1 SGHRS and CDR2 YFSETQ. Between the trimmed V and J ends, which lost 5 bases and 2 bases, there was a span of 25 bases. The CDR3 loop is CASRQTTGTYSFQETQYF. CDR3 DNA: TGCGCCAGCAGACAAACAACCGGGACATATAGCTTTCAAGAGACCCAGTACTTC.

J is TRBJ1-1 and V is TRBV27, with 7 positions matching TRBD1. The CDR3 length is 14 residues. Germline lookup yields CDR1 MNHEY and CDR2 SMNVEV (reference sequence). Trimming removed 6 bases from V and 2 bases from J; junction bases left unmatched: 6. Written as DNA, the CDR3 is TGTGCCAGCAGCCAAGGGGGCTATAACACTGAAGCTTTCTTT. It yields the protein CASSQGGYNTEAFF.

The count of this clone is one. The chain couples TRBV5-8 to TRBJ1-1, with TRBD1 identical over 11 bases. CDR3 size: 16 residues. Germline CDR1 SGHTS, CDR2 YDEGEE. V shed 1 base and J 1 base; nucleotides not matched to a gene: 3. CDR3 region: CASSLMDRGQNTEAFF. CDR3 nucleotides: TGTGCCAGCAGCTTGATGGACAGGGGGCAGAACACTGAAGCTTTCTTT.

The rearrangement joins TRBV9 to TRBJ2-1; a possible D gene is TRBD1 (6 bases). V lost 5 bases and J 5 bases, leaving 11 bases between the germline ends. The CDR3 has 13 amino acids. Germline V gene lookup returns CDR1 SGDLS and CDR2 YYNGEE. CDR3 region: CASSSGADNEQFF. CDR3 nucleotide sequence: TGTGCCAGCAGTTCAGGGGCTGACAATGAGCAGTTCTTC.

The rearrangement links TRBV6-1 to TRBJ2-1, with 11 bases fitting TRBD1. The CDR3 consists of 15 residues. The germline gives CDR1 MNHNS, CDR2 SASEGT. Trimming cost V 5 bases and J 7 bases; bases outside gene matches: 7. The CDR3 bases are TGTGCCAGCAGTAAGGGACAGGGGGGTTGGAATGAGCAGTTCTTC. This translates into CASSKGQGGWNEQFF.

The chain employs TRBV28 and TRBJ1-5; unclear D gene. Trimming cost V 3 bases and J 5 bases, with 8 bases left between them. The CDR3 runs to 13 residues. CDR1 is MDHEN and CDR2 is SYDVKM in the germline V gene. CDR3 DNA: TGTGCCAGCAGTTTTCGGAGAGATCAGCCCCAGCATTTT. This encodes CASSFRRDQPQHF. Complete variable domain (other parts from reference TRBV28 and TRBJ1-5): DVKVTQSSRYLVKRTGEKVFLECVQDMDHENMFWYRQDPGLGLRLIYFSYDVKMKEKGDIPEGYSVSREKKERFSLILESASTNQTSMYLCASSFRRDQPQHFGDGTRLSIL.